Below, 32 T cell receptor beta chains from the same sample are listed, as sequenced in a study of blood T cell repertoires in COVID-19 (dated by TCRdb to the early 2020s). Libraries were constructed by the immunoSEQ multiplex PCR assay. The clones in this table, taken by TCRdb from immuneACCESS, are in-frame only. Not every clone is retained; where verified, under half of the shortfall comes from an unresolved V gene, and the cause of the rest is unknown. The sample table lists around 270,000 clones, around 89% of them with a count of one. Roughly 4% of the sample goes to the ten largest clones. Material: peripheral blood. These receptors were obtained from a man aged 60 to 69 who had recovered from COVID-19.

CDR3: CASRRNTEAFF. CDR3 nucleotides: TGTGCCAGCAGGAGGAACACTGAAGCTTTCTTT. The rearrangement joins TRBV25-1 to TRBJ1-1; D gene ambiguous. The CDR3 has 11 amino acids. CDR1 and CDR2 from the germline V gene are MGHDK and SYGVNS. Trimming took off 6 bases at V and 1 base at J, with 3 bases between the two ends. Filled out from reference TRBV25-1 and TRBJ1-1, the complete variable domain reads EADIYQTPRYLVIGTGKKITLECSQTMGHDKMYWYQQDPGMELHLIHYSYGVNSTEKGDLSSESTVSRIRTEHFPLTLESARPSHTSQYLCASRRNTEAFFGQGTRLTVV.

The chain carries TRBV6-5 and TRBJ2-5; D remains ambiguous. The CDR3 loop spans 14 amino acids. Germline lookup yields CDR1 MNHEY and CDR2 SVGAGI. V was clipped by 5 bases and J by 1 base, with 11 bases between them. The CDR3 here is CASSPSRSQETQYF. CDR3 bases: TGTGCCAGCAGTCCTAGTCGATCCCAAGAGACCCAGTACTTC.

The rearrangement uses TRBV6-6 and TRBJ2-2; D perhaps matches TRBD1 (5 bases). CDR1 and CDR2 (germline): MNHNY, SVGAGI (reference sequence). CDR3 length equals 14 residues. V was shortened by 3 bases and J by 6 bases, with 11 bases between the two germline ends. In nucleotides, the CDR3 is TGTGCCAGCAGTTATACAGGCGGATCCGGGGAGCTGTTTTTT. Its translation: CASSYTGGSGELFF.

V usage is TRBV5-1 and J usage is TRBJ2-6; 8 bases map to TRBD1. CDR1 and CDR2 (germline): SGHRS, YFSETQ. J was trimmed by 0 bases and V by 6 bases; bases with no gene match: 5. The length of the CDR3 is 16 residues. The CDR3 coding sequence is TGCGCCAGCACCCGGGACAGGAGCTCTGGGGCCAACGTCCTGACTTTC. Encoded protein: CASTRDRSSGANVLTF.

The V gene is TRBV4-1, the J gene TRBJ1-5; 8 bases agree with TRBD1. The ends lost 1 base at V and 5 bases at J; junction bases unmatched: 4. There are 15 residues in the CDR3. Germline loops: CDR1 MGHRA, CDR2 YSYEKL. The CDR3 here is CASSQAQDRDQPQHF. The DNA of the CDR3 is TGCGCCAGCAGCCAAGCCCAGGACAGGGATCAGCCCCAGCATTTT.

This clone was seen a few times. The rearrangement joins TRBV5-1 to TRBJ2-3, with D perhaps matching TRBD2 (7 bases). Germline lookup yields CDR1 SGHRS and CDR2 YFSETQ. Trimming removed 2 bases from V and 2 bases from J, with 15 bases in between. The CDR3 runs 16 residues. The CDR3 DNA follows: TGCGCCAGCAGCTTTTTCCAGGGGAGGGTCACAGATACGCAGTATTTT. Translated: CASSFFQGRVTDTQYF.

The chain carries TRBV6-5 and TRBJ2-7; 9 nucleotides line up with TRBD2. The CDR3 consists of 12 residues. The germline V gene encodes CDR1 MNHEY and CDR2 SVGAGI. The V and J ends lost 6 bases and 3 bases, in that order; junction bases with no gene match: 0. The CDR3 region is CASRTSGYEQYF. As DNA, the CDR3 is TGTGCCAGCAGGACTAGCGGCTACGAGCAGTACTTC.

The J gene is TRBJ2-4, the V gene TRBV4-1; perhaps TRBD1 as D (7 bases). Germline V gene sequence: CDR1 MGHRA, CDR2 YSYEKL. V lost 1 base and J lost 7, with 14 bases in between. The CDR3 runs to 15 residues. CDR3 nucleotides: TGCGCCAGCAGCCAAGCGGAGGGGGCTGGGAACATTCAGTACTTC. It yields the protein CASSQAEGAGNIQYF.

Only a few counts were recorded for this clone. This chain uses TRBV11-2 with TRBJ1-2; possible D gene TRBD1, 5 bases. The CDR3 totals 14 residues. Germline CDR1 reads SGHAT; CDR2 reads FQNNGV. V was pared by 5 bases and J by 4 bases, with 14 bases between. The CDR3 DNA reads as TGTGCCAGCAGCCCGGCCGGGGGGAGCTATGGCTACACCTTC. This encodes CASSPAGGSYGYTF.

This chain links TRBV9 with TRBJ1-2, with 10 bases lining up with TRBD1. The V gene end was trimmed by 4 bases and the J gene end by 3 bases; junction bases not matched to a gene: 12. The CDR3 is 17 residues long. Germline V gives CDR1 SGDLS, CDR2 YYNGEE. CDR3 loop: CASSSPAGTGVDYGYTF. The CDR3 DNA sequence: TGTGCCAGCAGCTCCCCAGCGGGGACAGGGGTTGACTATGGCTACACCTTC.

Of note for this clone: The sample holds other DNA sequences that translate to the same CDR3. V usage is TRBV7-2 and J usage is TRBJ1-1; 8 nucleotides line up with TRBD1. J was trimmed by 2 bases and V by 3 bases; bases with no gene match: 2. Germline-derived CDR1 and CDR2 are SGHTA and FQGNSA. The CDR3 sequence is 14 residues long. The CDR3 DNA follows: TGTGCCAGCAGCTTCGGGACAGGAAACACTGAAGCTTTCTTT. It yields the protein CASSFGTGNTEAFF.

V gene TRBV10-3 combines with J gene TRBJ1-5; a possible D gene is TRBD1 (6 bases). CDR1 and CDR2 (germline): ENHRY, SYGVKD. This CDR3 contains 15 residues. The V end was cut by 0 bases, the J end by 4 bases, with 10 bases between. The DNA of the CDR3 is TGTGCCATCAGTGAGTCGGGGACACCAAATCAGCCCCAGCATTTT. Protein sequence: CAISESGTPNQPQHF.

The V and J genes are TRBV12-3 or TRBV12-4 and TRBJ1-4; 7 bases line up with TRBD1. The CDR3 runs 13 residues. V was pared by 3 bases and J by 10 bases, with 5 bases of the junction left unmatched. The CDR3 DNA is TGTGCCAGCAGTTTCGCCGGGACAGCAAAACTGTTTTTT. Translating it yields CASSFAGTAKLFF.

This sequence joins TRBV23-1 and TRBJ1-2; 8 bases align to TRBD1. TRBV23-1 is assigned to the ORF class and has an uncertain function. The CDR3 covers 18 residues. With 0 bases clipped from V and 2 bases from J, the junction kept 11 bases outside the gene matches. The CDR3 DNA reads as TGCGCCAGCAGTCAATCGCCCCAGGGGGCTTTTCAAAACTATGGCTACACCTTC. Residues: CASSQSPQGAFQNYGYTF.

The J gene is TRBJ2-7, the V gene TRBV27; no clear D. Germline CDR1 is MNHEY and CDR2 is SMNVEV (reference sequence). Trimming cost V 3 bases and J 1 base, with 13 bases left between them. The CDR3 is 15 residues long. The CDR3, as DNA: TGTGCCAGCAGTTTGGGCCAGGCCGCGTCCTACGAGCAGTACTTC. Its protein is CASSLGQAASYEQYF.

CDR3 region: CASSLRDRYNEQFF. CDR3 sequence (DNA): TGTGCCAGCAGCCTAAGGGACAGATACAATGAGCAGTTCTTC. The V and J genes are TRBV6-5 and TRBJ2-1; 7 bases fit TRBD1. Germline V gene lookup returns CDR1 MNHEY and CDR2 SVGAGI. V trimming: 6 bases; J trimming: 4 bases; junction bases outside the gene matches: 6. The CDR3 sequence is 14 residues long.

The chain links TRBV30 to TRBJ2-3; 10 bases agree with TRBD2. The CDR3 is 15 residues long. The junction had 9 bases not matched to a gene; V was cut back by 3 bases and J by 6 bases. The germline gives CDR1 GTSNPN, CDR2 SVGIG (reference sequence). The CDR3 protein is CAWSSGGAIWDTQYF. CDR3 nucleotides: TGTGCCTGGAGCAGCGGGGGGGCCATATGGGATACGCAGTATTTT.

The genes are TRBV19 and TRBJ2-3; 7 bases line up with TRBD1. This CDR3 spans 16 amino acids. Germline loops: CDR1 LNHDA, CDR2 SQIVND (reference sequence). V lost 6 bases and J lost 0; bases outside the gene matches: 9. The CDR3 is CASRKETGTSTDTQYF. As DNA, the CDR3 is TGTGCCAGTAGGAAGGAGACAGGGACGAGCACAGATACGCAGTATTTT.

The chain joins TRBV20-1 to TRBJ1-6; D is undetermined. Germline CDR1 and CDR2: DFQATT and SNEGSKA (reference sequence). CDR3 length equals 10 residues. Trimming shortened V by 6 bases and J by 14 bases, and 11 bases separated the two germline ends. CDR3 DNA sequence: TGCAGTGCCTTCTCGGTAACCCTCCACTTT. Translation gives CSAFSVTLHF.

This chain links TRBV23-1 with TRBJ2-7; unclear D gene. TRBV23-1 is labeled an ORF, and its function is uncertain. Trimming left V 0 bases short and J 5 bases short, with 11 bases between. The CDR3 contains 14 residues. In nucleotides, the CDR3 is TGCGCCAGCAGTCAATCGGAGCGTTGCCACGAGCAGTACTTC. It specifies CASSQSERCHEQYF.

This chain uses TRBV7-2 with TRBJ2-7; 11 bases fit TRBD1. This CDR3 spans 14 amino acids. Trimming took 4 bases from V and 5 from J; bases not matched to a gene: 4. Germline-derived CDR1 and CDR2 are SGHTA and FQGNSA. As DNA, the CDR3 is TGTGCCAGCAGCTCTCCGGGACAGGGGGACGAGCAGTACTTC. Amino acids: CASSSPGQGDEQYF.

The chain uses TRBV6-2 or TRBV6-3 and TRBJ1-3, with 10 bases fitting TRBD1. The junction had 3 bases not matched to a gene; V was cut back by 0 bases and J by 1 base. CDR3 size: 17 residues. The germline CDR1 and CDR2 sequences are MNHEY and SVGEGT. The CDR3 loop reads CASSYSTGGGSGNTIYF. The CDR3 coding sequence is TGTGCCAGCAGTTACTCGACAGGGGGCGGATCTGGAAACACCATATATTTT.

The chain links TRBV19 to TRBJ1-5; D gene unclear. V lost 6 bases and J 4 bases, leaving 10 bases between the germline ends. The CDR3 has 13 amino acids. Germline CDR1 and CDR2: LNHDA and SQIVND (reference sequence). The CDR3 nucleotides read TGTGCCAGTAGGGTTCCGGGAAATCAGCCCCAGCATTTT. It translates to CASRVPGNQPQHF. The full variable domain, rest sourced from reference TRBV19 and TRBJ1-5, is DGGITQSPKYLFRKEGQNVTLSCEQNLNHDAMYWYRQDPGQGLRLIYYSQIVNDFQKGDIAEGYSVSREKKESFPLTVTSAQKNPTAFYLCASRVPGNQPQHFGDGTRLSIL.

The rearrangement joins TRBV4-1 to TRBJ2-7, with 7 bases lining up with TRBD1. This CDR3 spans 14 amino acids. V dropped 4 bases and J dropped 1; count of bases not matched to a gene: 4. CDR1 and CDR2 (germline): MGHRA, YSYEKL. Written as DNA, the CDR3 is TGCGCCAGCAGCCCGCCGGGACAGTCCTACGAGCAGTACTTC. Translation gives CASSPPGQSYEQYF.

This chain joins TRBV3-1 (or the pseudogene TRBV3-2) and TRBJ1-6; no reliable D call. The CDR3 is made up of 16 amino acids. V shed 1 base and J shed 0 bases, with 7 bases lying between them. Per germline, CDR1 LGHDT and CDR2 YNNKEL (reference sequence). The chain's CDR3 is CASSQGRSSYNSPLHF. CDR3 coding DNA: TGTGCCAGCAGCCAAGGCCGGAGCTCCTATAATTCACCCCTCCACTTT.

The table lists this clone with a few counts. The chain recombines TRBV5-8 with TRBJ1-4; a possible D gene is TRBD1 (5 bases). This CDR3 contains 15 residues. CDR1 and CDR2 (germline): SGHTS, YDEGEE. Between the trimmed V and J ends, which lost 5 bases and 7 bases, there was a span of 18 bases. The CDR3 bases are TGTGCCAGCAGGACGGGGGATTTACGGGGTGAAAAACTGTTTTTT. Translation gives CASRTGDLRGEKLFF.

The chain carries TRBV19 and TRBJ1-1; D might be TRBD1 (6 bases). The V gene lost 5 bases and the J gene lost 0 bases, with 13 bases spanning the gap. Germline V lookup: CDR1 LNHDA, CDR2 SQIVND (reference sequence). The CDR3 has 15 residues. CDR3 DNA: TGTGCCAGTAGTCCTCAGGGGAAAATGAACACTGAAGCTTTCTTT. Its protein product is CASSPQGKMNTEAFF.

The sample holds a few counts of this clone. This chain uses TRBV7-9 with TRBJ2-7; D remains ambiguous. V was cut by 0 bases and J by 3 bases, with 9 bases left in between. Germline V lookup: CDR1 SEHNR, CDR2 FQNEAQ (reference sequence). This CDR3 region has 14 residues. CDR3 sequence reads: CASSLARGNYEQYF. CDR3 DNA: TGTGCCAGCAGCTTAGCGCGCGGAAACTACGAGCAGTACTTC.

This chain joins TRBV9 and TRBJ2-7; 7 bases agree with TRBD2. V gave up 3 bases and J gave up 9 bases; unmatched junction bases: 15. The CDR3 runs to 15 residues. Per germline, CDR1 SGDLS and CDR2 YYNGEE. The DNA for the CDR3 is TGTGCCAGCAGCGAGACCGGACTAGAAGTTCGGGGGCAGTACTTC. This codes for CASSETGLEVRGQYF.

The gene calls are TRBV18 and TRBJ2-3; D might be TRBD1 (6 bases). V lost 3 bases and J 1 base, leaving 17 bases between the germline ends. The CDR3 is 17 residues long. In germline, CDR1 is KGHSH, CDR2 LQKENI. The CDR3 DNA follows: TGTGCCAGCTCACCGTCTATCCGGGACACGGGCACAGATACGCAGTATTTT. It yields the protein CASSPSIRDTGTDTQYF.

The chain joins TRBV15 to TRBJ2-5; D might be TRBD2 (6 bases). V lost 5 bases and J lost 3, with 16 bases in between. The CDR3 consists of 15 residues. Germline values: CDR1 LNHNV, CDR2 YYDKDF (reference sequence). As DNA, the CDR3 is TGTGCCACCAGCGAACGGGACTTCTCGAAAGAGACCCAGTACTTC. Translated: CATSERDFSKETQYF.

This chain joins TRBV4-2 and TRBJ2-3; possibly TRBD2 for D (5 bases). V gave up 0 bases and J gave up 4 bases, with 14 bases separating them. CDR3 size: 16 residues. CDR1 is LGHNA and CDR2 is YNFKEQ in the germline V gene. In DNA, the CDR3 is TGTGCCAGCAGCCAAGATCCCACTAGTCTTGCAGATACGCAGTATTTT. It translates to CASSQDPTSLADTQYF.